Listed below are T cell receptor beta chains from one sample, sequenced in a study of Ad26.COV2.S vaccination and SARS-CoV-2 variants. Assay used: immunoSEQ multiplex PCR; TCRdb lists only in-frame clones, some missing. The data show approximately 480,000 clones, around 88% seen once. The sequences come from peripheral blood, collected in a trial of Ad26.COV2.S vaccine versus placebo. These receptors were taken from a person aged 18-60 years who received the Ad26.COV2.S COVID-19 vaccine or a placebo. The CDR3 runs from the conserved cysteine through the conserved F or W. A D gene is named only where the DNA matches it firmly. The listing skips clone size in some rows; elsewhere it reads once, few, many or a size class.

v_gene	abundance	j_gene	d_gene	CDR3aa	CDR3nt
TRBV18	once	TRBJ2-1	TRBD2	CASSLAGVSYNEQFF	TGTGCCAGCTCACTAGCGGGAGTCTCCTACAATGAGCAGTTCTTC
TRBV7-2	-	TRBJ2-1	TRBD2	CASSLVRLATEQFF	TGTGCCAGCAGCTTAGTGCGACTAGCAACTGAGCAGTTCTTC
TRBV4-2	-	TRBJ2-5	-	CASSQVPVSETQYF	TGTGCCAGCAGCCAGGTTCCAGTATCAGAGACCCAGTACTTC
TRBV7-2	-	TRBJ2-7	-	CASSLGAGAMYEQYF	TGTGCCAGCAGCTTAGGAGCCGGGGCCATGTACGAGCAGTACTTC
TRBV4-1	-	TRBJ1-2	-	CASSQRKQGFGNYGYTF	TGCGCCAGCAGCCAACGAAAACAGGGTTTTGGGAACTATGGCTACACCTTC
TRBV5-6	-	TRBJ2-1	TRBD1	CASSQGVGERQFF	TGTGCCAGCAGCCAGGGGGTTGGTGAGCGGCAGTTCTTC
TRBV6-5	-	TRBJ2-5	TRBD2	CASSSSGTSGEETQYF	TGTGCCAGCAGTTCATCCGGGACTAGCGGAGAAGAGACCCAGTACTTC
TRBV7-2	-	TRBJ2-1	TRBD1	CASSLEGASSYEQFF	TGTGCCAGCAGCTTAGAGGGGGCTAGTTCATACGAGCAGTTCTTC
TRBV7-9	-	TRBJ2-3	-	CASGMVGTDTQYF	TGTGCCAGCGGAATGGTTGGCACAGATACGCAGTATTTT
TRBV28	-	TRBJ2-3	-	CASRQPSTDTQYF	TGTGCCAGCAGGCAACCTAGCACAGATACGCAGTATTTT
TRBV6-5	-	TRBJ1-5	-	CASRARSGFGQPQHF	TGTGCCAGCAGGGCCCGAAGTGGATTTGGACAGCCCCAGCATTTT
TRBV4-3	-	TRBJ1-2	-	CASSQDLGTGNNYGYTF	TGCGCCAGCAGCCAAGATTTGGGAACAGGGAACAACTATGGCTACACCTTC
TRBV10-2	few	TRBJ2-2	TRBD1	CASTPLTGAGELFF	TGCGCCAGCACCCCCCTGACAGGGGCCGGGGAGCTGTTTTTT
TRBV2	-	TRBJ1-4	-	CASTTGWNEKLFF	TGTGCCAGCACTACAGGGTGGAATGAAAAACTGTTTTTT
TRBV5-6	-	TRBJ2-5	-	CASSWTNPETQYF	TGTGCCAGCAGTTGGACTAACCCAGAGACCCAGTACTTC
TRBV6-5	-	TRBJ2-2	-	CASSYQAGELFF	TGTGCCAGCAGTTATCAGGCCGGGGAGCTGTTTTTT
TRBV29-1	-	TRBJ2-1	TRBD2	CSVASGRLLSYNEQFF	TGCAGCGTCGCTAGCGGGAGACTCCTCTCCTACAATGAGCAGTTCTTC
TRBV5-1	-	TRBJ2-7	TRBD1	CASSLGQGTHEQYF	TGCGCCAGCAGCTTGGGACAGGGAACCCACGAGCAGTACTTC
TRBV3-1/TRBV3-2	-	TRBJ2-3	-	CASSHRRGLITQYF	TGTGCCAGCAGCCACCGGCGGGGGCTAATTACGCAGTATTTT
TRBV7-2	few	TRBJ1-1	TRBD1	CASSLLQGHTEAFF	TGTGCCAGCAGCTTACTACAGGGGCACACTGAAGCTTTCTTT
TRBV6-5	-	TRBJ2-2	-	CASSYDLRTGELFF	TGTGCCAGCAGTTACGACCTGAGGACCGGGGAGCTGTTTTTT
TRBV29-1	-	TRBJ1-2	-	CSTRRQGHGYTF	TGCAGCACCCGTAGGCAGGGCCATGGCTACACCTTC
TRBV30	-	TRBJ2-6	-	CAWGPSGANVLTF	TGTGCCTGGGGGCCCTCTGGGGCCAACGTCCTGACTTTC
TRBV28	many	TRBJ1-5	-	CASSLAGAQPQHF	TGTGCCAGCAGTTTGGCCGGGGCTCAGCCCCAGCATTTT
TRBV30	-	TRBJ2-5	-	CAWTKAAAQTQYF	TGTGCCTGGACCAAGGCGGCTGCCCAAACCCAGTACTTC
TRBV4-3	-	TRBJ1-3	-	CASGLRGPGNTIYF	TGCGCCAGCGGACTCCGAGGGCCTGGAAACACCATATATTTT
TRBV7-8	-	TRBJ1-1	-	CASSLDVPSGEAFF	TGTGCCAGCAGCTTAGATGTTCCCTCTGGAGAAGCTTTCTTT
TRBV6-5	-	TRBJ1-6	-	CASSKGDTSPLHF	TGTGCCAGCAGTAAGGGGGATACTTCACCCCTCCACTTT
TRBV30	few	TRBJ2-7	TRBD2	CAWRRGGAYEQYF	TGTGCCTGGAGGCGGGGGGGCGCCTACGAGCAGTACTTC
TRBV19	-	TRBJ1-1	-	CASSLLTGGTEAFF	TGTGCCAGTAGCCTCTTAACCGGCGGAACTGAAGCTTTCTTT
TRBV6-1	few	TRBJ1-2	-	CASSDLTLLYGYTF	TGTGCCAGCAGTGATCTTACCCTACTCTATGGCTACACCTTC
TRBV29-1	few	TRBJ2-2	TRBD1	CSTTGTGDTGELFF	TGCAGCACTACCGGGACAGGGGACACCGGGGAGCTGTTTTTT
TRBV28	-	TRBJ2-5	-	CASSEPGGQETQYF	TGTGCCAGCAGTGAGCCCGGAGGGCAAGAGACCCAGTACTTC
TRBV6-5	-	TRBJ1-2	-	CASSYSAGVAGYTF	TGTGCCAGCAGTTACTCGGCAGGGGTTGCGGGCTACACCTTC
TRBV28	-	TRBJ2-1	-	CASSPGTSFSSYNEQFF	TGTGCCAGCAGTCCCGGGACTTCCTTCAGCTCCTACAATGAGCAGTTCTTC
TRBV10-3	-	TRBJ2-3	-	CAISESTSNTDTQYF	TGTGCCATCAGTGAGTCGACTTCCAACACAGATACGCAGTATTTT
TRBV2	-	TRBJ2-1	-	CASGGGEQFF	TGTGCCAGCGGGGGAGGTGAGCAGTTCTTC
TRBV7-9	-	TRBJ1-1	-	CASSLEGIGTEAFF	TGTGCCAGCAGCTTAGAAGGCATTGGTACTGAAGCTTTCTTT
TRBV28	-	TRBJ1-5	TRBD1	CASSSPGTGGNQPQHF	TGTGCCAGCAGCTCCCCCGGGACAGGGGGTAATCAGCCCCAGCATTTT
TRBV28	few	TRBJ1-5	-	CASSLIPDNQPQHF	TGTGCCAGCAGTTTGATCCCAGACAATCAGCCCCAGCATTTT
TRBV19	-	TRBJ2-2	TRBD1	CASSGRGQVGTGELFF	TGTGCCAGTAGCGGCAGGGGGCAAGTGGGCACCGGGGAGCTGTTTTTT
TRBV6-4	-	TRBJ2-2	TRBD2	CASTRLAGTGELFF	TGTGCCAGCACCAGACTAGCGGGCACCGGGGAGCTGTTTTTT
TRBV5-6	-	TRBJ2-7	TRBD1	CASSFDRGLGEQYF	TGTGCCAGCAGCTTCGACAGGGGGCTCGGTGAGCAGTACTTC
TRBV24-1	-	TRBJ1-1	-	CATSQGGTEAFF	TGTGCCACCAGCCAAGGGGGCACTGAAGCTTTCTTT
TRBV6-5	few	TRBJ2-7	TRBD2	CASSPQAGPYEQYF	TGTGCCAGCAGTCCCCAAGCGGGGCCCTACGAGCAGTACTTC